This TCR beta chain was captured by sequencing in a study of blood T cell repertoires in COVID-19. In the study overall: Some COVID-19 samples were acute and others convalescent; all came from the United States, Italy and Spain. Sources were T cells, B-cell-depleted T cells, or PBMCs; the material itself was cDNA or gDNA.

Original processing methods: Amplification from reference gene primers served as the basis for estimated nucleated cell counts. The repertoire was sequenced with immunoSEQ multiplex PCR; TCRdb's copy has only in-frame clones and lacks some. That table supplies the V and J calls and clone size; D and trimming were determined from the DNA. The repertoire consists of around 250,000 clones, with approximately 84% occurring once and the leading ten covering 4% to 5.5%. The sample comprised peripheral blood. This sequence was found in a man in his fifties with active or convalescent COVID-19.

CDR3 residues: CASSLSGQGFEHEQYF. The CDR3 nucleotides read TGTGCCAGCAGCTTGTCGGGACAGGGCTTTGAACACGAGCAGTACTTC. The chain recombines TRBV5-4 with TRBJ2-7; 9 bases align to TRBD1. Germline V gene lookup returns CDR1 SGHNT and CDR2 YYREEE (reference sequence). The trim removed 1 base at V and 5 bases at J, leaving 10 bases unmatched. There are 16 residues in the CDR3.